Only one count was recorded for the clone carrying this T cell receptor (beta chain). Per the authors' pipeline: Amplification from reference gene primers served as the basis for estimated nucleated cell counts. Here immunoSEQ multiplex PCR was the method, and the copy in TCRdb shows in-frame clones only, minus some. The DNA gave D and trimming, while V, J and clone size come from that table. The sample has 220,000 or so clones; 82% are singletons. These data are taken from a study of blood T cell repertoires in COVID-19. Overall study: PBMCs, B-cell-depleted T cells, or T cells were the source of the cDNA or gDNA that made up the material.

All recovered Cohort 3 donors got two negative PCRs, got clearance, or saw symptom resolution. The CDR3 covers 17 residues. Trimming cost V 4 bases and J 0 bases; bases outside gene matches: 2. Germline CDR1 SGHAT, CDR2 FQNNGV. The sequencing input was PBMCs or T cells enriched from blood (not recorded which). The V call is TRBV11-2, the J call TRBJ2-5; 16 bases align to TRBD2. The TCR originated in a woman aged 60-75 years who had recovered from COVID-19. The CDR3 DNA reads as TGTGCCAGCAGCTCGGGACTAGCGGGGGGGTACCAAGAGACCCAGTACTTC. Translated, it gives CASSSGLAGGYQETQYF.